This T cell receptor beta chain was captured in a study of post-analysis software for immune sequencing data (dated by TCRdb to between 2014 and 2017). For the study in its entirety: Recorded disease courses included relapsing-remitting, secondary progressive and progressive-relapsing multiple sclerosis, with some patients lacking subtype annotation. The patient repertoires were compared against some twelve previously published healthy control repertoires obtained from donors aged 6 to 25 years. A subset of samples was prepared in parallel using single-end sample barcoding, then pooled and co-amplified after Illumina adapter ligation.

From a lookup of the germline V gene, CDR1 and CDR2 are SQVTM and ANQGSEA. There are 12 amino acids in the CDR3, from cysteine to phenylalanine inclusive. Only the CDR3 portion is preserved as DNA: 36 bases, with reading frame beginning at the first base. A distance of 7 bases separates the germline ends of V and J, which lose 3 bases and 1 base respectively. This clonotype was detected many times. It has no known antigen specificity. Base qualities are not at hand, and no much larger clone is one base apart. On the study overall, not on this receptor specifically: Patients showed significantly higher frequencies than controls for several TRBV segments, among them TRBV5-6, TRBV5-1 and TRBV20-1. The control group was slightly older than the multiple sclerosis patient group. Multiple sclerosis patients had significantly lower normalized Chao1 diversity than controls, a result that suggests substantial peripheral T-cell clonal expansion. When samples were clustered directly using the F measure, samples prepared in the same batch co-clustered strongly, which prompted a batch-effect correction.

To demonstrate the VDJtools post-analysis software, the study profiled TCR beta repertoires from the peripheral blood of about 13 young patients with multiple sclerosis. The patients with multiple sclerosis were children and adolescents between about 6 and 17 years of age. The library was made by PCR. Sequencing used an Illumina HiSeq 2500. To reduce PCR and sequencing biases, unique molecular identifiers were built into the TCR beta cDNA libraries. Every 1 to 10 million input T cells yielded roughly 500,000 cDNA molecules, meaning each molecule approximated one T cell. The patient libraries were prepared and sequenced with the same protocol used for the earlier healthy control dataset. Samples belonging to the same batch were prepared together, multiplexed and sequenced on a shared HiSeq lane. Regarding the original processing steps: Raw barcoded reads were processed with MIGEC, and single-read molecular identifier groups were discarded before consensus assembly and CDR3 extraction. Clonotype tables were post-analysed with VDJtools, and diversity was normalized by down-sampling all datasets to the smallest sample size. In repertoire overlap clustering, CDR3 amino acid sequences, but not nucleotide sequences, were matched to correct batch-related cross-sample contamination. TCRdb reprocessing: public reads trimmed at Q25 with fastp, clones called with MiXCR, in-frame beta chains kept. CDR3 protein duplicates are merged, each entry listing the most common genes and DNA. TCRdb's processing, not the study's, gives the V and J calls here. The sample table holds 150,000 to 200,000 distinct CDR3 sequences, of which approximately 28% were seen once. About 1.6% of the sample is taken by the ten largest.

This clonotype was sampled from a girl aged 5-17 years with multiple sclerosis. The sequenced sample was blood. The V and J segments used are TRBV29-1 and TRBJ2-7; no D gene call is confident. Here is the DNA: TGCAGCGTTGAGGGTGAATCCTACGAGCAGTACTTC. The translation is CSVEGESYEQYF.